Shown below are 2 T cell receptor beta chains from a single sample sequenced in a study of cytomegalovirus exposure and HLA in healthy donors. Researchers ran the PCR with 60 Vbeta and 13 Jbeta primers. Sequencing was performed with immunoSEQ multiplex PCR; in TCRdb, only in-frame clones are kept and a portion is missing. Of about 140,000 clones in the sample, around 80% were seen once. Sequencing was done on a sample of PBMCs. Receptors were obtained from a female donor in good health and CMV-seronegative.

This clone was counted once. The rearrangement uses TRBV19 and TRBJ2-5; TRBD2 agrees at 11 bases. This CDR3 comprises 14 residues. Trimming at V came to 9 bases and at J to 2 bases, leaving 5 bases not matched to a gene. Looked up from germline, CDR1 is LNHDA and CDR2 is SQIVND (reference sequence). The CDR3 loop reads CASSLAGVQETQYF. CDR3 bases: TGTGCCAGCTCACTAGCGGGAGTACAAGAGACCCAGTACTTC. The full variable domain, in which reference TRBV19 and TRBJ2-5 provide the parts outside the CDR3, is DGGITQSPKYLFRKEGQNVTLSCEQNLNHDAMYWYRQDPGQGLRLIYYSQIVNDFQKGDIAEGYSVSREKKESFPLTVTSAQKNPTAFYLCASSLAGVQETQYFGPGTRLLVL.

This chain links TRBV6-1 with TRBJ2-4, with D uncertain. V shed 1 base and J shed 5 bases, with 3 bases lying between them. CDR1 and CDR2 (germline): MNHNS, SASEGT. CDR3 length: 12 residues. This CDR3 is CASSEGENIQYF. CDR3 coding DNA: TGTGCCAGCAGTGAAGGAGAAAACATTCAGTACTTC.